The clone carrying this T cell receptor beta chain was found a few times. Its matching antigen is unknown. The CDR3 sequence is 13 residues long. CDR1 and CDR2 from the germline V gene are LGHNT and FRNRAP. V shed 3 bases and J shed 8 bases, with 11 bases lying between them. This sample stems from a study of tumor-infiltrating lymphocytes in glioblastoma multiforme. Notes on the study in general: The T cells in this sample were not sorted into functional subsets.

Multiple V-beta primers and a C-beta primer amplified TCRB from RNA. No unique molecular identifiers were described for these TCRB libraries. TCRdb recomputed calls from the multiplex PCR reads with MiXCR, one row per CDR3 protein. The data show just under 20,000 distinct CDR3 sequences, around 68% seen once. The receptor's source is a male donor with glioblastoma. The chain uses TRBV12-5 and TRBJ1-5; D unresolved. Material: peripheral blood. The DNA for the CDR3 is TGTGCTAGTGGTTTACGAGGGTTAGAGCCCCAGCATTTT. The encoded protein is CASGLRGLEPQHF.